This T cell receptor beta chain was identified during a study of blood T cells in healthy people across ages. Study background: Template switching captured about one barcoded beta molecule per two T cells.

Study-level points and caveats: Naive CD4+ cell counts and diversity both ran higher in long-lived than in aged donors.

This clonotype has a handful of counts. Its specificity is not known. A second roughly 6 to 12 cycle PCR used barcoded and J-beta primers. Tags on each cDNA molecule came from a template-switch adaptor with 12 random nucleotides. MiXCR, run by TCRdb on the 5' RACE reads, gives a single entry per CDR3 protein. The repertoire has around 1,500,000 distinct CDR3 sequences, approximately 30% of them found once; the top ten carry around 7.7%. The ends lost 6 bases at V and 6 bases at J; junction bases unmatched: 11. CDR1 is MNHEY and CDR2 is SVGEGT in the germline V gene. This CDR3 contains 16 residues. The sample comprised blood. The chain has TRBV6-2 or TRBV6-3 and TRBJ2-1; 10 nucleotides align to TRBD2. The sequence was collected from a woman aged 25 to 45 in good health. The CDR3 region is CASRPIGLAATNEQFF. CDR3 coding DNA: TGTGCCAGCAGACCAATAGGACTAGCGGCGACCAATGAGCAGTTCTTC.